Listed below are T cell receptor beta chains from one sample, sequenced in a study of OX40 agonist ivuxolimab in advanced cancers. Only in-frame clones appear in the TCRdb table, and some are missing; sequencing was by immunoSEQ multiplex PCR. In the table there are 80,000 or so clones, less than 95% of which are singletons. Material: CD4+ or CD8+ T cells sorted from blood, obtained in a trial of the OX40 agonist ivuxolimab. These receptors were collected from an adult with an advanced solid tumor such as melanoma, head and neck, liver or kidney cancer. Both conserved end residues are part of each CDR3. Each record gives: V gene, J gene, D gene, clone size, CDR3 protein, CDR3 DNA. The D gene is left open where the match is weak. A clone size is listed for some rows: how often the clone was seen (once, few, many), or a class if it is expanded.

TRBV6-5	TRBJ1-5	NA	NA	CASSYRVNQPQHF	TGTGCCAGCAGCTACAGGGTAAATCAGCCCCAGCATTTT
TRBV7-9	TRBJ1-2	TRBD1	NA	CASSSQGERGYTF	TGTGCCAGCAGCTCGCAGGGGGAACGCGGCTACACCTTC
TRBV27	TRBJ2-5	TRBD2	NA	CASSFLSGMETQYF	TGTGCCAGCAGTTTTCTTAGCGGGATGGAGACCCAGTACTTC
TRBV4-1	TRBJ2-6	NA	NA	CASSQGTVRANVLTF	TGCGCCAGCAGCCAAGGGACAGTGAGGGCCAACGTCCTGACTTTC
TRBV11-3	TRBJ1-1	NA	NA	CASSLSGLGRPEAFF	TGTGCCAGCAGCTTATCCGGACTGGGGCGCCCTGAAGCTTTCTTT
TRBV9	TRBJ1-2	TRBD1	once	CASSVGQGSGYTF	TGTGCCAGCAGCGTGGGACAGGGAAGTGGCTACACCTTC
TRBV10-3	TRBJ2-1	TRBD1	NA	CAIRRQGATYNEQFF	TGTGCCATCAGGAGACAGGGGGCAACCTACAATGAGCAGTTCTTC
TRBV2	TRBJ2-2	NA	NA	CASMWEYAGELFF	TGTGCCAGCATGTGGGAGTATGCCGGGGAGCTGTTTTTT
TRBV18	TRBJ2-7	TRBD1	few	CASSPATGGNYEQYF	TGTGCCAGCTCACCTGCTACAGGGGGCAACTACGAGCAGTACTTC
TRBV30	TRBJ1-2	TRBD1	NA	CAWIRAGGYGYTF	TGTGCCTGGATCCGGGCAGGGGGTTATGGCTACACCTTC
TRBV19	TRBJ2-3	NA	NA	CASLGETDTQYF	TGTGCCAGTCTGGGGGAGACAGATACGCAGTATTTT
TRBV4-2	TRBJ2-1	NA	NA	CASGDPYENNEQFF	TGTGCCAGCGGGGACCCATATGAGAACAATGAGCAGTTCTTC
TRBV11-3	TRBJ2-5	TRBD2	NA	CASSVTSGTQETQYF	TGTGCCAGCAGCGTTACTAGCGGGACACAAGAGACCCAGTACTTC
TRBV19	TRBJ2-3	NA	NA	CASSIGGSDTQYF	TGTGCTAGTAGTATTGGGGGTTCGGATACGCAGTATTTT
TRBV5-1	TRBJ1-2	NA	NA	CASSSTPDRYGYTF	TGCGCCAGCAGCTCGACTCCTGACCGCTATGGCTACACCTTC
TRBV5-1	TRBJ1-5	NA	NA	CASSFGGENQPQHF	TGCGCCAGCAGCTTCGGGGGGGAAAATCAGCCCCAGCATTTT
TRBV9	TRBJ2-1	NA	NA	CASSVYGSGFDNEQFF	TGTGCCAGCAGCGTTTATGGGAGCGGATTTGACAATGAGCAGTTCTTC
TRBV19	TRBJ1-5	TRBD1	NA	CASSIQQGAVQPQHF	TGTGCCAGTAGTATACAACAGGGGGCCGTACAGCCCCAGCATTTT
TRBV5-4	TRBJ1-2	NA	NA	CASSSHLGGGSGYTF	TGTGCCAGCAGCTCACACCTGGGGGGGGGCTCCGGCTACACCTTC
TRBV11-3	TRBJ2-2	NA	NA	CASSFGNTGELFF	TGTGCCAGCAGCTTTGGCAACACCGGGGAGCTGTTTTTT
TRBV11-2	TRBJ1-1	NA	NA	CASSLGVSNTEAFF	TGTGCCAGCAGCTTAGGGGTTTCGAACACTGAAGCTTTCTTT
TRBV6-1	TRBJ1-5	NA	NA	CASSEWGAVQPQHF	TGTGCCAGCAGTGAATGGGGGGCGGTCCAGCCCCAGCATTTT
TRBV7-2	TRBJ2-7	NA	NA	CASSLDRTFAYEQYF	TGTGCCAGCAGCTTAGATCGGACTTTCGCCTACGAGCAGTACTTC
TRBV28	TRBJ2-7	NA	NA	CASSSGLWDEQYF	TGTGCCAGCAGTAGCGGCCTCTGGGACGAGCAGTACTTC
TRBV6-1	TRBJ1-1	TRBD1	once	CASSQRTGGSEAFF	TGTGCCAGCAGTCAGAGGACAGGGGGCAGTGAAGCTTTCTTT
TRBV6-6	TRBJ2-5	TRBD1	NA	CASSPTGQPQETQYF	TGTGCCAGCAGTCCAACGGGACAGCCCCAAGAGACCCAGTACTTC
TRBV30	TRBJ2-6	NA	NA	CAWSAGANVLTF	TGTGCCTGGAGTGCCGGGGCCAACGTCCTGACTTTC
TRBV5-1	TRBJ1-3	NA	once	CASSNDLSGNTIYF	TGCGCCAGCAGCAATGACCTCTCTGGAAACACCATATATTTT
TRBV27	TRBJ2-5	NA	NA	CASSLIRGGWQETQYF	TGTGCCAGCAGCCTTATCCGGGGAGGTTGGCAAGAGACCCAGTACTTC
TRBV19	TRBJ1-2	TRBD1	NA	CASSIYAGQGVVSYGYTF	TGTGCCAGTAGTATCTACGCGGGACAGGGGGTAGTTAGCTATGGCTACACCTTC
TRBV9	TRBJ2-3	TRBD2	NA	CASSVEGLAGGADTQYF	TGTGCCAGCAGCGTAGAGGGACTAGCGGGGGGGGCAGATACGCAGTATTTT
TRBV7-2	TRBJ2-2	TRBD1	NA	CASSSDRVGELFF	TGTGCCAGCAGCTCAGACAGGGTCGGGGAGCTGTTTTTT
TRBV15	TRBJ1-1	NA	NA	CATSRDSRPPNTEAFF	TGTGCCACCAGCAGAGATTCAAGGCCGCCGAACACTGAAGCTTTCTTT
TRBV5-6	TRBJ1-2	NA	NA	CASSSDGRGWAYGYTF	TGTGCCAGCAGCTCGGATGGTAGGGGATGGGCCTATGGCTACACCTTC
TRBV10-2	TRBJ2-4	NA	NA	CATEAGALAKNIQYF	TGCGCCACTGAGGCGGGGGCTTTAGCCAAAAACATTCAGTACTTC
TRBV10-1	TRBJ1-6	TRBD1	NA	CASSESTGGRNSPLHF	TGCGCCAGCAGTGAATCGACAGGGGGCCGAAATTCACCCCTCCACTTT
TRBV28	TRBJ2-7	TRBD2	NA	CASKENLAGGISEQYF	TGTGCCAGCAAAGAAAACCTAGCGGGGGGAATTAGCGAGCAGTACTTC
TRBV7-2	TRBJ1-1	NA	NA	CASSSRQGTEAFF	TGTGCCAGCAGCTCCCGTCAGGGCACTGAAGCTTTCTTT
TRBV5-4	TRBJ2-2	NA	NA	CASSLGQGFTGELFF	TGTGCCAGCAGCTTGGGGCAGGGGTTCACCGGGGAGCTGTTTTTT
TRBV5-1	TRBJ2-1	TRBD2	once	CASSRQGLGSNEQFF	TGCGCCAGCAGCCGTCAGGGACTAGGTAGCAATGAGCAGTTCTTC
TRBV30	TRBJ1-1	NA	once	CAWSVRVGNTEAFF	TGTGCCTGGAGTGTACGGGTAGGGAACACTGAAGCTTTCTTT
TRBV4-1	TRBJ2-2	NA	NA	CASSQAPGTGELFF	TGCGCCAGCAGCCAAGCGCCGGGAACCGGGGAGCTGTTTTTT